This T cell receptor (beta chain) appears in the sequencing data of a study of T cell changes during pregnancy in multiple sclerosis. The CDR3 loop spans 16 amino acids. Trimming took 5 bases from V and 4 from J; bases not matched to a gene: 12. CDR1 ENHRY and CDR2 SYGVKD come from the germline V gene. The method was immunoSEQ multiplex PCR; TCRdb's version includes in-frame clones alone and lacks a portion of them. The sample has 100,000 or so clones, approximately 95% seen once; the top ten hold over 1.5%. Material: peripheral blood, obtained after pregnancy. The sequence was collected from a female donor in good health, enrolled as a control in a pregnancy study. The chain is built from TRBV10-3 and TRBJ2-3, with 7 nucleotides matching TRBD2. This CDR3 reads CAISTAMAGDADTQYF. The CDR3 DNA reads as TGTGCCATCAGTACCGCGATGGCGGGAGACGCAGATACGCAGTATTTT.